Below are 5 T cell receptor beta chains sequenced from a single sample in a study of blood T cell repertoires in COVID-19. TCRdb's copy holds only in-frame clones and misses some; the assay was immunoSEQ multiplex PCR. The table has around 60,000 clones, roughly 90% seen once; the top ten hold 3.5% to 5%. The sample comprised peripheral blood. The receptors come from a human donor in a cohort sampled during active COVID-19.

This sequence joins TRBV6-5 and TRBJ1-2, with 7 bases matching TRBD1. The V segment lost 6 bases and the J segment 4 bases; nucleotides outside the gene matches: 8. This CDR3 has 14 amino acids. The germline V gene has CDR1 MNHEY and CDR2 SVGAGI. The CDR3 reads CASSTTGFVYGYTF. The CDR3 DNA reads TGTGCCAGCAGCACGACAGGGTTCGTCTATGGCTACACCTTC.

This chain joins TRBV30 and TRBJ1-5; maybe TRBD1 (5 bases). This CDR3 is built from 14 residues. V was shortened by 4 bases and J by 0 bases, with 10 bases between the two germline ends. Germline V gene lookup returns CDR1 GTSNPN and CDR2 SVGIG (reference sequence). In nucleotides, the CDR3 is TGTGCCTGGACGCTCAGGGCTAGCAATCAGCCCCAGCATTTT. This gives the protein CAWTLRASNQPQHF.

The rearrangement joins TRBV28 to TRBJ2-7, with 11 bases fitting TRBD1. There are 16 residues in the CDR3. Trimming at V came to 4 bases and at J to 5 bases, leaving 10 bases not matched to a gene. Per the germline V gene, CDR1 is MDHEN and CDR2 is SYDVKM. CDR3 amino acids: CASSSSGTGGYHEQYF. The CDR3 bases are TGTGCCAGCAGTTCCTCTGGGACAGGGGGTTACCACGAGCAGTACTTC. Variable domain in full (rest from reference TRBV28 and TRBJ2-7): DVKVTQSSRYLVKRTGEKVFLECVQDMDHENMFWYRQDPGLGLRLIYFSYDVKMKEKGDIPEGYSVSREKKERFSLILESASTNQTSMYLCASSSSGTGGYHEQYFGPGTRLTVT.

J is TRBJ2-6 and V is TRBV6-2 or TRBV6-3; 7 bases line up with TRBD1. CDR3 size: 16 residues. Per the germline V gene, CDR1 is MNHEY and CDR2 is SVGEGT. J lost 1 base, V lost 3 bases, and 3 bases had no gene match. This CDR3 is CASSYPGQSGANVLTF. Here the CDR3 DNA reads TGTGCCAGCAGTTATCCGGGACAGTCTGGGGCCAACGTCCTGACTTTC.

Here the CDR3 reads CASSLAGGPGNTIYF. For the CDR3, the DNA is TGTGCCAGCAGCTTAGCCGGGGGTCCCGGAAACACCATATATTTT. This chain joins TRBV13 and TRBJ1-3, with D tentatively TRBD1 (5 bases). Germline lookup yields CDR1 PRHDT and CDR2 FYEKMQ (reference sequence). The CDR3 sequence is 15 residues long. V lost 1 base and J 4 bases, leaving 11 bases between the germline ends.